This T cell receptor (beta chain) originates from a study of T cell repertoires in cytomegalovirus infection. Study information: Both CMV infection and a matching HLA type were indicated by public TCR beta signatures.

The CDR3 totals 12 residues. Looked up from germline, CDR1 is SNHLY and CDR2 is FYNNEI. V lost 7 bases and J 5 bases, leaving 11 bases between the germline ends. This clonotype was counted between two and nine times. As yet, its antigen is unknown. TCRdb reprocessed the reads with MiXCR, giving one entry per CDR3 protein. The sample gives about 46,000 distinct CDR3 sequences, around 21% of which show up once; about 55% is in the top ten. Overall study results and limits: Cumulated frequencies of public TCR beta families served to identify carriers of CMV plus the relevant HLA. Across the ex vivo response, the dominant clonotypes were HLA-C-restricted CMV-specific TCR beta clonotypes.

Sample: CD8+ T cells from cultured PBMCs, taken from culture after CMV antigen stimulation. The rearrangement joins TRBV2 to TRBJ2-5; D gene uncertain. The TCR originated in a human donor in good health (CMV status not recorded). Some clones in this sample may be carry-over from other donors' samples. The CDR3 loop is CASTASRETQYF. CDR3 sequence (DNA): TGTGCCAGCACTGCCTCCCGGGAGACCCAGTACTTC.